The 15 T cell receptor beta chains below were found in one sample sequenced in a study of blood T cells in healthy people across ages. With a J-beta primer mix and a sample-barcoded 5' primer, a second PCR ran roughly 6 to 11 cycles. TCRdb recomputed calls from the 5' RACE reads with MiXCR, one row per CDR3 protein. The repertoire includes hundreds of thousands of distinct CDR3 sequences, under 55% of them detected once, and around 25% sits in the top ten. Specimen: blood. Receptor source: a man older than 75 in good health.

In its sample, this clonotype was seen a few times. The J gene is TRBJ2-3, the V gene TRBV20-1; 8 bases are shared with TRBD1. V was clipped by 2 bases and J by 6 bases; unmatched bases: 13. CDR3 length equals 16 residues. The germline V gene encodes CDR1 DFQATT and CDR2 SNEGSKA (reference sequence). CDR3 nucleotides: TGCAGTGCTAGACCCCTAAACAGGGGGAGTCTGGATACGCAGTATTTT. Its protein is CSARPLNRGSLDTQYF.

A word on this clonotype: It may be a read error: a sequence one base away is much more abundant. This chain connects TRBV29-1 to TRBJ2-7; D unclear. Trimming took 0 bases from V and 0 from J, leaving 6 bases between them. Germline assignment: CDR1 SQVTM and CDR2 ANQGSEA. This CDR3 is 13 amino acids long. The CDR3 DNA reads as TGCAGCGTTGAAGAAGATGGCTCCTACGAGCAGTACTTC. Protein product: CSVEEDGSYEQYF.

This sequence joins TRBV14 and TRBJ2-6; the D gene is possibly TRBD1 (5 bases). Germline CDR1 and CDR2: SGHDN and FVKESK. Trimming took off 2 bases at V and 4 bases at J, with 9 bases between the two ends. The CDR3 has 15 amino acids. The CDR3 region is CASSQQGSGANVLTF. The CDR3 bases are TGTGCCAGCAGCCAACAGGGTTCCGGGGCCAACGTCCTGACTTTC.

This chain's CDR3 is CAIKGQGASEQYF. CDR3 nucleotide sequence: TGTGCCATCAAGGGACAGGGGGCGAGCGAGCAGTACTTC. V usage is TRBV10-3 and J usage is TRBJ2-5; TRBD1 aligns across 12 bases. The closer fit of TRBJ2-7 to the DNA end suggests the J call may be wrong. Germline loops: CDR1 ENHRY, CDR2 SYGVKD. The CDR3 runs to 13 residues.

The rearrangement links TRBV9 to TRBJ2-1, with 9 bases identical to TRBD1. Trimming took 0 bases from V and 8 from J; bases not matched to a gene: 9. This CDR3 comprises 16 residues. Germline V gives CDR1 SGDLS, CDR2 YYNGEE. The CDR3 is CASSVAGTGIADEQFF. In nucleotides, the CDR3 is TGTGCCAGCAGCGTAGCCGGGACAGGGATTGCGGATGAGCAGTTCTTC.

The genes are TRBV3-1 and TRBJ1-2, with unresolved D. V was trimmed by 4 bases and J by 0 bases, leaving 6 bases between them. Per the germline V gene, CDR1 is LGHDT and CDR2 is YNNKEL (reference sequence). CDR3 size: 13 residues. This CDR3 reads CASSRSTNYGYTF. In DNA, the CDR3 is TGTGCCAGCAGCCGCAGTACTAACTATGGCTACACCTTC.

The table lists this clonotype with a few counts. This chain joins TRBV10-3 and TRBJ1-5; no firm D call. CDR1 is ENHRY, CDR2 SYGVKD, per germline. This CDR3 is built from 13 residues. V lost 5 bases to trimming and J lost 3 bases, with 8 bases between them. CDR3 in amino acids: CAISSADNQPQHF. CDR3 DNA: TGTGCCATCAGTTCGGCAGACAATCAGCCCCAGCATTTT.

Comment on this clonotype: This may arise from a read error, as a much more abundant clone is one base away. The chain has TRBV29-1 and TRBJ2-1, with D perhaps TRBD1 (6 bases). The CDR3 totals 13 residues. Germline assignment: CDR1 SQVTM and CDR2 ANQGSEA. In DNA form, the CDR3 reads TGCAGCATTGAGAGGGGGTGGAACAATGAGCAGTTCTTC. Amino acids: CSIERGWNNEQFF.

This rearrangement joins TRBV15 to TRBJ2-5; D is unclear. The V gene lost 3 bases and the J gene lost 5 bases, with 10 bases spanning the gap. The CDR3 spans 13 residues. Germline CDR1 is LNHNV and CDR2 is YYDKDF (reference sequence). The CDR3 reads CATSSGPVETQYF. The CDR3 coding sequence is TGTGCCACCAGCAGCGGTCCAGTGGAGACCCAGTACTTC. Supplemented by reference TRBV15 and TRBJ2-5, the full variable domain reads DAMVIQNPRYQVTQFGKPVTLSCSQTLNHNVMYWYQQKSSQAPKLLFHYYDKDFNNEADTPDNFQSRRPNTSFCFLDIRSPGLGDTAMYLCATSSGPVETQYFGPGTRLLVL.

This clonotype was seen only a few times. This chain uses TRBV5-5 with TRBJ2-7, with D perhaps matching TRBD1 (6 bases). The CDR3 totals 14 residues. V was shortened by 3 bases and J by 4 bases, with 14 bases between the two germline ends. Germline assignment: CDR1 SGHKS and CDR2 YYEKEE (reference sequence). CDR3 sequence (DNA): TGTGCCAGCAGCTCCCGGACAGATGGATACGAGCAGTACTTC. Its translation: CASSSRTDGYEQYF.

The chain is built from TRBV27 and TRBJ2-1; 7 positions agree with TRBD2. The V segment lost 2 bases and the J segment 6 bases; nucleotides outside the gene matches: 7. Germline CDR1 MNHEY, CDR2 SMNVEV (reference sequence). The CDR3 totals 15 residues. The CDR3 bases are TGTGCCAGCAGTTTAAGTAGCGGGCCATCCAATGAGCAGTTCTTC. Its protein is CASSLSSGPSNEQFF.

The V call is TRBV7-3, the J call TRBJ2-2; a possible D gene is TRBD2 (6 bases). The CDR3 extends over 14 amino acids. Trimming took off 5 bases at V and 1 base at J, with 8 bases between the two ends. CDR1 is SGHTA and CDR2 is FQGTGA in the germline V gene. Here the CDR3 reads CASSLTRNTGELFF. CDR3 sequence (DNA): TGTGCCAGCAGCCTGACTAGGAACACCGGGGAGCTGTTTTTT.

V usage is TRBV5-1 and J usage is TRBJ2-1; the match to TRBD2 covers 13 bases. The CDR3 is 17 residues long. The V segment lost 0 bases and the J segment 8 bases; nucleotides outside the gene matches: 8. Germline lookup yields CDR1 SGHRS and CDR2 YFSETQ. The CDR3 nucleotides are TGCGCCAGCAGCTTGGGGACTAGCGGGGGCCGAGCCGATGAGCAGTTCTTC. It codes for CASSLGTSGGRADEQFF.

The sample holds one count of this clonotype. The chain employs TRBV29-1 and TRBJ1-1, with D possibly TRBD1 on 6 matching bases. Trimming pared 2 bases from V and 1 base from J, leaving 11 bases between. Germline CDR1 and CDR2: SQVTM and ANQGSEA. The CDR3 contains 14 residues. CDR3 amino acids: CSVERGAANTEAFF. CDR3 coding DNA: TGCAGCGTTGAACGGGGGGCCGCGAACACTGAAGCTTTCTTT.

The rearrangement uses TRBV3-1 and TRBJ2-2; TRBD2 matches 7 bases. CDR3 size: 13 residues. Germline values: CDR1 LGHDT, CDR2 YNNKEL (reference sequence). The ends lost 4 bases at V and 6 bases at J; junction bases unmatched: 2. CDR3 residues: CASSRTRPGELFF. The CDR3 coding sequence is TGTGCCAGCAGCCGGACTAGACCCGGGGAGCTGTTTTTT.